This TCR beta chain was documented in a study of T cell responses to AZD1222 COVID-19 vaccine. Sequenced by immunoSEQ multiplex PCR; TCRdb stores in-frame clones only, minus some. The sample contains about 130,000 clones, just under 95% of which appear only once. Germline V gene data show CDR1 as LGHNA and CDR2 as YSLEER. CDR3 length: 13 residues. With respect to this clone: Germline is not matched at one junction end, which may reflect a read error.

Sequences were derived from peripheral blood, sampled 28 days after the second AZD1222 dose. This sequence joins TRBV4-3 and TRBJ1-2; 8 nucleotides line up with TRBD1. The TCR was taken from an adult who received the AZD1222 COVID-19 vaccine. The DNA for the CDR3 is TGCGCCAGCAGCCAAGATGGGGGACGGGACAGGAGCTTC. Translation: CASSQDGGRDRSF.